The T cell receptor beta chain described here comes from a study of regulatory T cells in long-lasting Graves disease. TCR beta libraries were built with iRepertoire HTBI primers and Arm-PCR of CDR3 regions. TCRdb re-analysed the multiplex PCR reads in MiXCR, keeping a single row per CDR3 protein. The sample consists of 450,000 or so distinct CDR3 sequences, approximately 22% of them appearing once. General observations from the study: Under persistent disease, TRBV28, TRBJ1-2 and TRBJ2-5 were used preferentially.

As for this clonotype: The antigen is undetermined.

From germline, CDR1 is SGHAT and CDR2 FQDESV (reference sequence). The CDR3 is made up of 15 amino acids. Trimming removed 5 bases from V and 1 base from J, with 15 bases in between. Noted time point: persistent/refractory GD, antithyroid drugs over 5 years with positive TRAb. The TCR library used RNA extracted from PBMCs. Patients of an endocrinology department in Xi'an, China, were included. Sequenced material: peripheral blood mononuclear cells (PBMCs), taken when the disease was refractory, from a patient treated with antithyroid drugs. This chain joins TRBV11-1 and TRBJ2-7; possible D gene TRBD1, 6 bases. This sequence was found in a female donor with Graves disease. CDR3 bases: TGTGCCAGCAGCGTACTGGGGACAAATTCCTACGAGCAGTACTTC. The encoded protein is CASSVLGTNSYEQYF.